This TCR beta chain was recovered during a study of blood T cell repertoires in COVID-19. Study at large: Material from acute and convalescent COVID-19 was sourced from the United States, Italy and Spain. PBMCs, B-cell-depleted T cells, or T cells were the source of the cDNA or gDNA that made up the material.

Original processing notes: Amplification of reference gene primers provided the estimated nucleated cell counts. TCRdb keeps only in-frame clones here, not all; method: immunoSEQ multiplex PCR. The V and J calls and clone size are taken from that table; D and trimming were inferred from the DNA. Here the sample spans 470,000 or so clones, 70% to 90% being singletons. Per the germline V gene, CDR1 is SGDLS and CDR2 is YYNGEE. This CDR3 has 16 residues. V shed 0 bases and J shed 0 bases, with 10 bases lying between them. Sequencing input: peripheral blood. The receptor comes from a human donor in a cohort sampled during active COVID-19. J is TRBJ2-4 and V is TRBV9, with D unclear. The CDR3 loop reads CASSVEPVVAKNIQYF. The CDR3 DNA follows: TGTGCCAGCAGCGTAGAACCGGTTGTAGCCAAAAACATTCAGTACTTC.